The 32 T cell receptor beta chains listed next were all sequenced from one sample in a study of identical twins. TCRdb reanalysed the 5' RACE reads using MiXCR and keeps one entry per CDR3 protein. The data contain roughly 1,500,000 distinct CDR3 sequences, about 32% of them singletons. Sequenced: cord blood. Receptors were obtained from a newborn girl in good health.

The chain employs TRBV5-1 and TRBJ2-7; D ambiguous. The ends were cut back, 4 bases at V and 2 bases at J, with 13 bases in the middle. From germline, CDR1 is SGHRS and CDR2 YFSETQ. This CDR3 has 14 amino acids. The CDR3 spells CASSGIGNPYEQYF. The CDR3 DNA is TGCGCCAGCAGCGGAATAGGGAACCCCTACGAGCAGTACTTC.

The rearrangement uses TRBV27 and TRBJ2-1; D is unresolved. Germline V gene sequence: CDR1 MNHEY, CDR2 SMNVEV (reference sequence). The CDR3 runs 16 residues. Trimming left V 4 bases short and J 3 bases short, with 16 bases between. CDR3 amino acids: CASSSDLTAYYNEQFF. The CDR3 DNA follows: TGTGCCAGCAGTTCCGACCTAACGGCGTACTACAATGAGCAGTTCTTC.

The chain employs TRBV19 and TRBJ1-5, with D uncertain. Trimming stripped 3 bases from V and 4 bases from J, with 13 bases between. The germline V gene encodes CDR1 LNHDA and CDR2 SQIVND (reference sequence). The CDR3 runs to 15 residues. The CDR3 protein is CASSIQWVKNQPQHF. The CDR3 bases are TGTGCCAGTAGTATCCAGTGGGTAAAAAATCAGCCCCAGCATTTT.

As for this clonotype: Compared with germline, one end of the junction differs, possibly owing to a read error. The rearrangement uses TRBV4-2 and TRBJ1-2, with D maybe TRBD1 (5 bases). The CDR3 loop spans 16 amino acids. CDR1 is LGHNA and CDR2 is YNFKEQ in the germline V gene. The chain's CDR3 is CASRQVLGDFNYGYTF. The CDR3 DNA follows: TGTGCCAGCAGGCAAGTTCTGGGGGACTTTAACTATGGCTACACCTTC.

V is TRBV5-1 and J is TRBJ2-7, with 9 bases that match TRBD2. The J call may be faulty, since TRBJ2-5 better matches the DNA end. From germline, CDR1 is SGHRS and CDR2 YFSETQ. This CDR3 comprises 18 residues. The CDR3 protein is CASSLALASGAFGETQYF. CDR3 DNA sequence: TGCGCCAGCAGCTTGGCCCTGGCTAGCGGGGCGTTCGGAGAGACCCAGTACTTC.

Remarks on this clonotype: Compared with germline, one end of the junction differs, possibly owing to a read error. The J gene is TRBJ1-2, the V gene TRBV4-1; no definite D call. The V gene's germline CDR1 is MGHRA and CDR2 YSYEKL. CDR3 length: 13 amino acids. CDR3 in DNA: TGCGCCAGCAGCCATTTTTCTATGGAAGGCTGCACCTTC. It is translated as CASSHFSMEGCTF.

Written as DNA, the CDR3 is TGTGCCAGCAGCTTACGGGACGCCGGATTTTTAGAGACCCAGTACTTC. Amino acids: CASSLRDAGFLETQYF. The chain couples TRBV5-5 to TRBJ2-5; D is possibly TRBD1 or TRBD2 (5 bases each). CDR3 length: 16 residues. Germline V gene lookup returns CDR1 SGHKS and CDR2 YYEKEE (reference sequence). The ends were cut back, 2 bases at V and 4 bases at J, with 18 bases in the middle. Looking up the rest from reference TRBV5-5 and TRBJ2-5 gives the full variable domain: DAGVTQSPTHLIKTRGQQVTLRCSPISGHKSVSWYQQVLGQGPQFIFQYYEKEERGRGNFPDRFSARQFPNYSSELNVNALLLGDSALYLCASSLRDAGFLETQYFGPGTRLLVL.

The chain is built from TRBV20-1 and TRBJ1-1, with 7 nucleotides matching TRBD1. V lost 3 bases, J lost 1 base, and 26 bases stayed unmatched. The V gene's germline CDR1 is DFQATT and CDR2 SNEGSKA (reference sequence). The CDR3 is 21 residues long. This chain's CDR3 is CSASPKKTVFHSEGANTEAFF. CDR3 nucleotide sequence: TGCAGTGCTAGTCCGAAAAAAACAGTTTTTCATTCGGAGGGGGCGAACACTGAAGCTTTCTTT.

In its sample, this clonotype was seen a few times. The V call is TRBV29-1, the J call TRBJ1-1; D not certain. Germline CDR1 is SQVTM and CDR2 is ANQGSEA. The CDR3 spans 10 residues. V was pared by 4 bases and J by 7 bases, with 7 bases between. CDR3 protein: CSVAHLEAFF. The CDR3 coding sequence is TGCAGCGTTGCACACCTTGAAGCTTTCTTT.

J is TRBJ2-4 and V is TRBV27; D tentatively reads TRBD1 or TRBD2 (6 bases each). The DNA matches TRBJ2-7 better at its end, which makes the J call doubtful. CDR1 and CDR2 from the germline V gene are MNHEY and SMNVEV (reference sequence). The CDR3 has 14 residues. Here the CDR3 DNA reads TGTGCCAGCAGTTTCCGGGGGCCCCTATACGAGCAGTACTTC. It yields the protein CASSFRGPLYEQYF.

CDR3 DNA sequence: TGCAGTGCTAGGGGGACCTTCGGCTATAATTCACCCCTCCACTTT. Its protein product is CSARGTFGYNSPLHF. The rearrangement joins TRBV20-1 to TRBJ1-6; tentative D call: TRBD1 (5 bases). Germline-derived CDR1 and CDR2 are DFQATT and SNEGSKA (reference sequence). There are 15 residues in the CDR3. The ends were cut back, 3 bases at V and 3 bases at J, with 12 bases in the middle.

Details on this clonotype: A much more abundant neighbour one base away suggests this may be a read error. The chain is built from TRBV29-1 and TRBJ2-5; 7 nucleotides agree with TRBD1. The J call is in doubt because the DNA end fits TRBJ2-7 better. CDR1 and CDR2 (germline): SQVTM, ANQGSEA. There are 15 residues in the CDR3. The CDR3 loop reads CSVGGSYRGRYEQYF. The CDR3 DNA reads TGCAGCGTTGGAGGATCGTACAGGGGACGGTACGAGCAGTACTTC.

This clonotype was seen a few times. CDR3 amino acids: CATHPGQPGYGYTF. The DNA of the CDR3 is TGTGCCACCCACCCGGGACAACCGGGCTATGGCTACACCTTC. The V and J genes are TRBV24-1 and TRBJ1-2; D is perhaps TRBD1 (6 bases). The CDR3 loop spans 14 amino acids. Germline V gene lookup returns CDR1 KGHDR and CDR2 SFDVKD. Trimming took off 9 bases at V and 4 bases at J, with 17 bases between the two ends.

This clonotype was detected a few times. The chain joins TRBV2 to TRBJ2-5; the match to TRBD1 covers 8 bases. CDR1 is SNHLY and CDR2 is FYNNEI in the germline V gene. The CDR3 runs 13 residues. V shed 10 bases, J shed 2 bases, and the junction held 6 bases outside the gene matches. CDR3: CATRQGRQETQYF. For the CDR3, the DNA is TGTGCCACCCGACAGGGGAGGCAAGAGACCCAGTACTTC.

This clonotype was seen at least ten times. The V call is TRBV29-1, the J call TRBJ2-3, with D perhaps assigned TRBD1 or TRBD2 (6 bases each). Trimming took 7 bases from V and 5 from J, leaving 13 bases between them. Per germline, CDR1 SQVTM and CDR2 ANQGSEA. There are 12 residues in the CDR3. The CDR3 DNA sequence: TGCAGCGCGGGGGCAGACAGAGATACGCAGTATTTT. As protein: CSAGADRDTQYF.

The genes are TRBV3-1 and TRBJ1-6, with unresolved D. The CDR3 spans 17 residues. V was clipped by 0 bases and J by 0 bases, with 9 bases between them. Germline-derived CDR1 and CDR2 are LGHDT and YNNKEL (reference sequence). In nucleotides, the CDR3 is TGTGCCAGCAGCCAAGAGGGTGGAAGCTCCTATAATTCACCCCTCCACTTT. Translating it yields CASSQEGGSSYNSPLHF.

The V gene is TRBV28, the J gene TRBJ2-5; possibly TRBD1 for D (6 bases). CDR3 size: 13 residues. Looked up from germline, CDR1 is MDHEN and CDR2 is SYDVKM. Trimming pared 6 bases from V and 11 bases from J, leaving 19 bases between. The CDR3 DNA follows: TGTGCCAGCAGGCATACAGGGCACAATGAGCAGTACTTC. Translation gives CASRHTGHNEQYF. The complete variable domain, with remaining parts taken from reference TRBV28 and TRBJ2-5, reads DVKVTQSSRYLVKRTGEKVFLECVQDMDHENMFWYRQDPGLGLRLIYFSYDVKMKEKGDIPEGYSVSREKKERFSLILESASTNQTSMYLCASRHTGHNEQYFGPGTRLLVL.

The chain joins TRBV24-1 to TRBJ1-4; D may be TRBD1 (5 bases). The CDR3 is made up of 14 amino acids. Germline loops: CDR1 KGHDR, CDR2 SFDVKD. V shed 3 bases and J shed 10 bases, with 14 bases lying between them. The CDR3 coding sequence is TGTGCCACCAGTGATCCATTAACAGGACCAAAACTGTTTTTT. Translating it yields CATSDPLTGPKLFF.

This clonotype was counted only a few times. The gene calls are TRBV15 and TRBJ1-1, with a weak D call TRBD1 (5 bases). Per germline, CDR1 LNHNV and CDR2 YYDKDF (reference sequence). Deletions cut 0 bases from V and 5 bases from J, with 13 bases between. This CDR3 is built from 15 residues. CDR3 in amino acids: CATSRDISGGTEAFF. CDR3 sequence (DNA): TGTGCCACCAGCAGAGATATTTCGGGGGGAACTGAAGCTTTCTTT.

In DNA, the CDR3 is TGTGCCAGCAGCTTAGAAGCGGTGTATCAGCCCCAGCATTTT. Amino acids: CASSLEAVYQPQHF. The chain has TRBV7-2 and TRBJ1-5; no clear D. The CDR3 sequence is 14 residues long. Trimming removed 1 base from V and 5 bases from J, with 9 bases in between. From germline, CDR1 is SGHTA and CDR2 FQGNSA.

This clonotype has just a few counts. The CDR3 loop is CASSLTHGSEAFF. The CDR3, as DNA: TGTGCCAGCAGTTTAACCCACGGTTCGGAAGCTTTCTTT. This chain uses TRBV27 with TRBJ1-1; D remains ambiguous. The CDR3 is 13 amino acids. Germline V gene lookup returns CDR1 MNHEY and CDR2 SMNVEV (reference sequence). Trimming pared 2 bases from V and 8 bases from J, leaving 12 bases between.

V gene TRBV5-1 combines with J gene TRBJ2-3; 14 bases map to TRBD2. Germline V gene lookup returns CDR1 SGHRS and CDR2 YFSETQ. The ends lost 0 bases at V and 3 bases at J; junction bases unmatched: 6. The CDR3 consists of 18 residues. This CDR3 reads CASSLAPGTSGGTDTQYF. CDR3 nucleotides: TGCGCCAGCAGCTTGGCCCCCGGGACTAGCGGGGGAACAGATACGCAGTATTTT. The full variable domain, its missing parts supplied by reference TRBV5-1 and TRBJ2-3, is KAGVTQTPRYLIKTRGQQVTLSCSPISGHRSVSWYQQTPGQGLQFLFEYFSETQRNKGNFPGRFSGRQFSNSRSEMNVSTLELGDSALYLCASSLAPGTSGGTDTQYFGPGTRLTVL.

This clonotype was counted between two and nine times. The chain couples TRBV24-1 to TRBJ2-3, with 7 bases lining up with TRBD2. CDR1 and CDR2 from the germline V gene are KGHDR and SFDVKD. Trimming removed 2 bases from V and 5 bases from J; junction bases left unmatched: 6. CDR3 length equals 15 residues. In DNA, the CDR3 is TGTGCCACCAGTGATTCGGGGACTACGGGAGATACGCAGTATTTT. Translating it yields CATSDSGTTGDTQYF.

The DNA of the CDR3 is TGTGCCAGCAGTTACGACTCAGATACGCAGTATTTT. Residues: CASSYDSDTQYF. The rearrangement joins TRBV6-2 or TRBV6-3 to TRBJ2-3, with D uncertain. The CDR3 contains 12 residues. Trimming removed 2 bases at V and 4 bases at J, with 4 bases between. Germline CDR1 and CDR2: MNHEY and SVGEGT.

This clonotype occurred a few times. The CDR3 coding sequence is TGTGCCATCAGTGGTGAAGGCTACGAGCAGTACTTC. Residues: CAISGEGYEQYF. The chain joins TRBV10-3 to TRBJ2-7; D not resolved. CDR1 and CDR2 from the germline V gene are ENHRY and SYGVKD. The CDR3 runs to 12 residues. V was pared by 4 bases and J by 3 bases, with 7 bases between.

This clonotype was detected a few times. This rearrangement joins TRBV6-6 to TRBJ2-5; no clear D gene. The CDR3 covers 12 residues. Germline values: CDR1 MNHNY, CDR2 SVGAGI (reference sequence). The V end was cut by 7 bases, the J end by 11 bases, with 17 bases between. CDR3 DNA: TGTGCCAGCACTATTGGGCTGACGCCGCAGTACTTC. This codes for CASTIGLTPQYF.

V is TRBV6-1 and J is TRBJ2-3; TRBD1 matches 7 bases. V was pared by 7 bases and J by 0 bases, with 7 bases of the junction left unmatched. The CDR3 loop spans 15 amino acids. Germline V gene data show CDR1 as MNHNS and CDR2 as SASEGT. The CDR3 loop reads CASTGTVASTDTQYF. The DNA of the CDR3 is TGTGCCAGCACTGGGACAGTCGCTAGCACAGATACGCAGTATTTT.

The chain has TRBV15 and TRBJ2-1; no clear D gene. This CDR3 comprises 14 residues. The germline V gene encodes CDR1 LNHNV and CDR2 YYDKDF (reference sequence). The germline V and J ends were trimmed by 0 bases and 2 bases, with 5 bases remaining between them. Written as DNA, the CDR3 is TGTGCCACCAGCAGAGATTCGACCTACAATGAGCAGTTCTTC. Translating gives CATSRDSTYNEQFF. Drawing the rest from reference TRBV15 and TRBJ2-1, the complete variable domain is DAMVIQNPRYQVTQFGKPVTLSCSQTLNHNVMYWYQQKSSQAPKLLFHYYDKDFNNEADTPDNFQSRRPNTSFCFLDIRSPGLGDTAMYLCATSRDSTYNEQFFGPGTRLTVL.

The CDR3 loop is CASSVGPAGGPQEQFF. For the CDR3, the DNA is TGTGCCAGCAGCGTAGGCCCAGCGGGAGGGCCACAGGAGCAGTTCTTC. This chain joins TRBV9 and TRBJ2-1; 10 nucleotides line up with TRBD2. This CDR3 region has 16 residues. V lost 0 bases and J lost 10; bases outside the gene matches: 10. Germline V lookup: CDR1 SGDLS, CDR2 YYNGEE.

In this sample, this clonotype turned up a few times. The rearrangement links TRBV25-1 to TRBJ2-7, with TRBD2 identical over 7 bases. The CDR3 length is 14 residues. Germline CDR1 is MGHDK and CDR2 is SYGVNS. Trimming removed 4 bases from V and 3 bases from J; junction bases left unmatched: 6. The CDR3 DNA follows: TGTGCCAGCAGTGCTTGGGGGGGAGACTACGAGCAGTACTTC. Translated, it gives CASSAWGGDYEQYF.

The rearrangement joins TRBV20-1 to TRBJ1-2, with D possibly matching TRBD1 (5 bases). The V and J ends lost 8 bases and 8 bases respectively, with 15 bases between them. The CDR3 runs to 11 residues. CDR1 is DFQATT, CDR2 SNEGSKA, per germline (reference sequence). The CDR3: CSSGGAGGYTF. The CDR3 region has the DNA TGCAGTAGTGGGGGAGCGGGGGGCTACACCTTC.

The genes are TRBV19 and TRBJ1-2; 7 bases align to TRBD1. The CDR3 consists of 14 residues. In germline, CDR1 is LNHDA, CDR2 SQIVND (reference sequence). V was pared by 7 bases and J by 5 bases, with 10 bases of the junction left unmatched. The CDR3: CASTAGPGGYGYTF. The CDR3, as DNA: TGTGCCAGTACCGCCGGCCCAGGGGGATATGGCTACACCTTC.